This T cell receptor beta chain emerged from a study of cytomegalovirus exposure and HLA in healthy donors. General study results and limits: Sequencing depth across donors, presence/absence analyses assumed, was roughly uniform. Sequencing artifact likely explains a cluster of highly shared sequence variants.

PCR was performed using 60 Vbeta and 13 Jbeta primers. Measured with immunoSEQ multiplex PCR; TCRdb has only the in-frame clones, and not every one. The profile shows over 150,000 clones, 60% to 85% of them singletons. Germline values: CDR1 MNHEY, CDR2 SMNVEV (reference sequence). This CDR3 has 11 residues. V was pared by 6 bases and J by 3 bases, with 5 bases between. This clone has a handful of counts. No antigen is known for it. J is TRBJ1-1 and V is TRBV27; no definite D call. Sequencing was carried out using PBMCs. The clonotype comes from a woman between 35 and 50 years old in good health and CMV-seronegative. CDR3 coding DNA: TGTGCCAGCAGCCCCTACACTGAAGCTTTCTTT. Amino acid sequence: CASSPYTEAFF.